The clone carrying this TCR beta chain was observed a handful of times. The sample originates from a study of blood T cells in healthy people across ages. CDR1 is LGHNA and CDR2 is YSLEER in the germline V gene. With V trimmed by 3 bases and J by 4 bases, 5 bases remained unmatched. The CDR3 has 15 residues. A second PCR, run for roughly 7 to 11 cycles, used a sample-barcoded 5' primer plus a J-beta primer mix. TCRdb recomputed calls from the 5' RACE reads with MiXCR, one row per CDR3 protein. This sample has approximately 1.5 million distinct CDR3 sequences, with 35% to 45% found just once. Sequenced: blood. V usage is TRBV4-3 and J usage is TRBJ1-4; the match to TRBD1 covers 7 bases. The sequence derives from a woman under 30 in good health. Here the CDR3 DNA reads TGCGCCAGCAGCCAGTACCGACAGGGTAATGAAAAACTGTTTTTT. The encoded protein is CASSQYRQGNEKLFF.